The next 2 T cell receptor beta chains were all read from a single sample in a study of cytotoxic CD8 clonotypes in ibrutinib-treated CLL (dated by TCRdb to the early 2020s). Library preparation was by the immunoSEQ multiplex PCR assay. The source is immuneACCESS, and TCRdb retained only in-frame sequences with V and J called. Part of the clones is not carried over; for the studies checked, unresolved V genes explain less than half of this, and the remainder is unexplained. Across this sample there are hundreds of thousands of clones, with over 55% seen only once. Jointly, the top ten make up about 6.7% of the sample. Specimen: PBMCs, collected after 36 months of ibrutinib treatment. The receptors shown here come from a human donor with chronic lymphocytic leukemia.

The CDR3 loop reads CAISGEGDYQETQYF. CDR3 coding DNA: TGTGCCATCAGTGGCGAGGGGGACTACCAAGAGACCCAGTACTTC. The chain has TRBV10-3 and TRBJ2-5; D assignment may be TRBD1 or TRBD2 (6 bases each). Germline loops: CDR1 ENHRY, CDR2 SYGVKD. V dropped 4 bases and J dropped 0 bases, with 12 bases sitting between them. The CDR3 spans 15 residues.

The chain has TRBV4-1 and TRBJ2-7, with 7 nucleotides matching TRBD2. Germline CDR1 is MGHRA and CDR2 is YSYEKL. The CDR3 extends over 17 amino acids. The ends lost 4 bases at V and 5 bases at J; junction bases unmatched: 17. Written as DNA, the CDR3 is TGCGCCAGCAGCCGGGCCGGTCTAGCGGTGCTGGGTAACGAGCAGTACTTC. It yields the protein CASSRAGLAVLGNEQYF.